These T cell receptor beta chains were read from a single sample in a study of CXCR4 blockade with PD-1 therapy in pancreatic cancer. Assay: immunoSEQ multiplex PCR; the TCRdb copy retains only in-frame clones and omits some. Among approximately 2,400 clones, around 44% were seen once, and the ten largest hold 14% to 15%. Source material: tumor tissue. These receptors were collected from a human donor with pancreatic ductal adenocarcinoma. The conserved cysteine and the conserved F or W are not part of the CDR3 here. Each record gives: clone size, J gene, CDR3 length, V gene, CDR3 protein. Rows give clone size only sometimes, using once, few, many, or a class for an expanded clone.

size: -
J: TRBJ1-1
length: 13
V: TRBV15
CDR3: ATRTGGHMNTEAF

size: -
J: TRBJ2-3
length: 12
V: TRBV30
CDR3: AWRMSGSTDTQY

size: medium-sized
J: TRBJ2-5
length: 12
V: TRBV11-3
CDR3: ASSLNGGGETQY

size: -
J: TRBJ1-3
length: 15
V: TRBV19
CDR3: ASSTQPGGWLGNTIY

size: few
J: TRBJ2-3
length: 10
V: TRBV18
CDR3: ASSPDTDTQY

size: few
J: TRBJ1-1
length: 11
V: TRBV6-8
CDR3: ASSWPESAEAF

size: -
J: TRBJ2-1
length: 15
V: TRBV29-1
CDR3: SVEGTSGSGSYNEQF

size: few
J: TRBJ2-7
length: 12
V: TRBV30
CDR3: AWTRTDFLHEQY

size: -
J: TRBJ1-4
length: 15
V: TRBV25-1
CDR3: ASSDSRVSVTNEKLF

size: few
J: TRBJ2-1
length: 11
V: TRBV23-1
CDR3: ASSLEGHNEQF

size: -
J: TRBJ1-1
length: 11
V: TRBV19
CDR3: ASSISGNTEAF

size: -
J: TRBJ2-6
length: 15
V: TRBV5-1
CDR3: ASSIRGGSSGANVLT

size: -
J: TRBJ2-2
length: 13
V: TRBV11-3
CDR3: ASSKTTLVPGELF

size: -
J: TRBJ2-3
length: 12
V: TRBV29-1
CDR3: SVFPSGTSDTQY

size: -
J: TRBJ2-1
length: 11
V: TRBV9
CDR3: ASNWLAGNEQF

size: -
J: TRBJ1-2
length: 14
V: TRBV6-8
CDR3: ASVLVRAPSFYGYT

size: few
J: TRBJ2-3
length: 12
V: TRBV11-3
CDR3: ASSFTQATDTQY

size: -
J: TRBJ2-1
length: 10
V: TRBV29-1
CDR3: SVGAGNNEQF

size: -
J: TRBJ2-3
length: 13
V: TRBV28
CDR3: ASSSRAGLSDTQY

size: few
J: TRBJ2-3
length: 14
V: TRBV6-8
CDR3: ASRPKDLVSTDTQY

size: -
J: TRBJ2-2
length: 14
V: TRBV4-1
CDR3: ASSQETWDRGRELF

size: -
J: TRBJ1-5
length: 14
V: TRBV29-1
CDR3: SPQGQGYRVSQPQH

size: -
J: TRBJ2-1
length: 13
V: TRBV15
CDR3: ATSRPRDGRNEQF

size: once
J: TRBJ2-3
length: 13
V: TRBV28
CDR3: ASSPEGHSTDTQY

size: large
J: TRBJ1-3
length: 12
V: TRBV28
CDR3: ASSLQGAGNTIY

size: -
J: TRBJ2-5
length: 12
V: TRBV11-1
CDR3: ASSRPQTQETQY

size: -
J: TRBJ1-2
length: 11
V: TRBV28
CDR3: ASSFEGGYGYT

size: -
J: TRBJ1-1
length: 11
V: TRBV10-2
CDR3: ASSEHRNTEAF

size: -
J: TRBJ2-3
length: 13
V: TRBV18
CDR3: ASSPLQARTDTQY

size: -
J: TRBJ2-7
length: 10
V: TRBV29-1
CDR3: SVEVADYEQY

size: few
J: TRBJ1-4
length: 13
V: TRBV11-3
CDR3: ASRTRAGVGEKLF

size: few
J: TRBJ1-2
length: 10
V: TRBV29-1
CDR3: SVGQGRYGYT

size: -
J: TRBJ1-1
length: 11
V: TRBV19
CDR3: ASSRTGFTEAF

size: -
J: TRBJ1-5
length: 10
V: TRBV19
CDR3: ASSETGWTQH

size: few
J: TRBJ1-4
length: 13
V: TRBV23-1
CDR3: ASSQVSALGEKLF

size: -
J: TRBJ2-1
length: 13
V: TRBV5-1
CDR3: ASSTLAGDVGWQF

size: few
J: TRBJ2-7
length: 11
V: TRBV30
CDR3: AWSARQSYEQY

size: -
J: TRBJ2-3
length: 14
V: TRBV5-1
CDR3: ASSSISGSVTDTQY

size: large
J: TRBJ2-5
length: 14
V: TRBV11-3
CDR3: ASSPPYGRGQETQY

size: -
J: TRBJ1-4
length: 10
V: TRBV6-8
CDR3: ASGTVNEKLF

size: few
J: TRBJ2-3
length: 13
V: TRBV28
CDR3: ASSLAGGRTDTQY

size: -
J: TRBJ1-3
length: 12
V: TRBV5-1
CDR3: ASSPDSSGNTIY

size: medium-sized
J: TRBJ1-2
length: 12
V: TRBV11-3
CDR3: ASSSAHRDYGYT

size: -
J: TRBJ1-2
length: 13
V: TRBV19
CDR3: ASREQGALGYGYT

size: -
J: TRBJ1-2
length: 13
V: TRBV18
CDR3: ASSPLQGRTYGYT

size: -
J: TRBJ1-4
length: 15
V: TRBV28
CDR3: ASSWRLTGQIDEKLF

size: few
J: TRBJ2-2
length: 12
V: TRBV30
CDR3: AWTPGTSIGELF

size: medium-sized
J: TRBJ2-1
length: 12
V: TRBV6-8
CDR3: ASSFSRSYNEQF

size: few
J: TRBJ2-3
length: 12
V: TRBV6-8
CDR3: ASSNDLSTDTQY

size: -
J: TRBJ1-3
length: 10
V: TRBV6-8
CDR3: ASGLSRNTIY

size: few
J: TRBJ2-3
length: 13
V: TRBV1
CDR3: ASSPGTVATDTQY

size: few
J: TRBJ2-5
length: 11
V: TRBV6-8
CDR3: ASSRGQEETQY

size: -
J: TRBJ1-3
length: 12
V: TRBV29-1
CDR3: SAGAGSSGNTIY